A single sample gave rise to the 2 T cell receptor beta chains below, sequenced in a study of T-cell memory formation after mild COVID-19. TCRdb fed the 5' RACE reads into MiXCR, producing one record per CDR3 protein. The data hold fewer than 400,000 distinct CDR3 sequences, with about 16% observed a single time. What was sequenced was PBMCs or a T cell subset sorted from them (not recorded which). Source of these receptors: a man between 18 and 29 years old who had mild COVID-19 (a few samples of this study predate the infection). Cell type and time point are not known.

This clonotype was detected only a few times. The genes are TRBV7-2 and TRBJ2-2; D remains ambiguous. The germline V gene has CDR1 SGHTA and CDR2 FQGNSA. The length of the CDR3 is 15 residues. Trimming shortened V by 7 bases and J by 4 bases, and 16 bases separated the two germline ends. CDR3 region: CASTQSRPPTGELFF. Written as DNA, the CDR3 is TGTGCCAGCACCCAGTCGAGGCCCCCCACCGGGGAGCTGTTTTTT. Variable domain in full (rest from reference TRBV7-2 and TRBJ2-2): GAGVSQSPSNKVTEKGKDVELRCDPISGHTALYWYRQSLGQGLEFLIYFQGNSAPDKSGLPSDRFSAERTGGSVSTLTIQRTQQEDSAVYLCASTQSRPPTGELFFGEGSRLTVL.

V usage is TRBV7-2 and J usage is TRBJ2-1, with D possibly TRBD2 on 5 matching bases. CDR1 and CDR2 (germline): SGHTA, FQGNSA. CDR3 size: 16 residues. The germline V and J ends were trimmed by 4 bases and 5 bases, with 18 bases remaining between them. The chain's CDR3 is CASSSVLLLGHNEQFF. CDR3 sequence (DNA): TGTGCCAGCAGCTCCGTCCTACTACTAGGACACAATGAGCAGTTCTTC.